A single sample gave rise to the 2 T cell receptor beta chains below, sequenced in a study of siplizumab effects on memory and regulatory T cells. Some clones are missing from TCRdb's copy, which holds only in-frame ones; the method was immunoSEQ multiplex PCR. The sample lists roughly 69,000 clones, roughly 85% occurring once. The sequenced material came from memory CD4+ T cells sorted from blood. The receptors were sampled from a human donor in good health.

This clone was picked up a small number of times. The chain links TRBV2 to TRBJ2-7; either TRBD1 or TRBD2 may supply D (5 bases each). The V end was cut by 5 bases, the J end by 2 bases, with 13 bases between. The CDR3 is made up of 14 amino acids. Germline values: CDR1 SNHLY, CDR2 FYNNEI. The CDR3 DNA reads TGTGCCAGCAGTAATTTGGGGGTGACCTACGAGCAGTACTTC. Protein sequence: CASSNLGVTYEQYF.

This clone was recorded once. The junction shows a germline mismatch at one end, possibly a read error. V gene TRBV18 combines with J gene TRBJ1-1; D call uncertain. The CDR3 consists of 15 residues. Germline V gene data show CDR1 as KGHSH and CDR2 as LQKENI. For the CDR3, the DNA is TGTGCCAGCTCACAAATACCGGCGCATAACATTGAAGCTTTCTTT. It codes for CASSQIPAHNIEAFF.